Listed below are T cell receptor beta chains from one sample, sequenced in a study of early T cells in non-severe SARS-CoV-2 infection. MiXCR was run by TCRdb on the 5' RACE reads, yielding one entry per CDR3 protein. The sample consists of 55,000 to 70,000 distinct CDR3 sequences, 3.5% to 6% of them appearing once. The material sequenced was whole blood, taken at baseline. The receptors originated from an adult who was a healthcare worker with PCR-confirmed SARS-CoV-2 infection or an uninfected control (not recorded which). The donor label of this sample is uncertain. Both conserved end residues are part of each CDR3. D genes are given only for firm matches. Part of the rows lack a size; the others show once, few, many or a class for expanded clones.

len	j_gene	abundance	v_gene	d_gene	CDR3nt	CDR3aa
17	TRBJ2-2	-	TRBV11-2	TRBD2	TGTGCCAGCAGCTTACTAGCGGGGGGCGCGAACACCGGGGAGCTGTTTTTT	CASSLLAGGANTGELFF
15	TRBJ1-1	-	TRBV12-3/TRBV12-4	-	TGTGCCAGCAGTTTACTTGGGGGGCCCAACACTGAAGCTTTCTTT	CASSLLGGPNTEAFF
15	TRBJ2-7	many	TRBV11-2	-	TGTGCCAGCAGCTTGGACAGTGATCTTTCCTACGAGCAGTACTTC	CASSLDSDLSYEQYF
14	TRBJ2-4	many	TRBV12-3/TRBV12-4	TRBD1	TGTGCCAGCAGTTTATTGGCAGGGGGAAACATTCAGTACTTC	CASSLLAGGNIQYF
15	TRBJ1-1	few	TRBV9	TRBD1	TGTGCCAGCAGCGTCTCCCCCGGGACAGAACACCAAGCTTTCTTT	CASSVSPGTEHQAFF
18	TRBJ2-3	few	TRBV7-8	-	TGTGCCAGCAGCCGATACCACGGGACAACGCAGTACACAGATACGCAGTATTTT	CASSRYHGTTQYTDTQYF
16	TRBJ1-5	many	TRBV18	TRBD1	TGTGCCAGCTCACCGCCAGACAGGGCTGACGATCAGCCCCAGCATTTT	CASSPPDRADDQPQHF
11	TRBJ1-1	few	TRBV20-1	-	TGCAGTGCTAGAGTAGCCAGGGGAGCTTTCTTT	CSARVARGAFF
16	TRBJ2-7	-	TRBV27	TRBD2	TGTGCCAGCAGTACCAGGGGACTAGCGGGTTCCTACGAGCAGTACTTC	CASSTRGLAGSYEQYF
14	TRBJ2-7	few	TRBV12-3/TRBV12-4	TRBD1	TGTGCCAGCAGTTCCCGGACAGGGGGCTCCGAGCAGTACTTC	CASSSRTGGSEQYF
16	TRBJ1-1	-	TRBV6-2/TRBV6-3	-	TGTGCCAGCAGTTCCGCAAGGGTCGGACGTGACACTGAAGCTTTCTTT	CASSSARVGRDTEAFF
16	TRBJ1-2	-	TRBV2	-	TGTGCCAGCACCCGGGATTGGCAGGATTTCCTCTATGGCTACACCTTC	CASTRDWQDFLYGYTF
15	TRBJ2-7	few	TRBV6-5	TRBD1	TGTGCCAGCATGAAGTCGGGACAGGGGGCCTACGAGCAGTACTTC	CASMKSGQGAYEQYF
12	TRBJ1-5	many	TRBV12-3/TRBV12-4	-	TGTGCCAGCAGTCGGGACTATCAGCCCCAGCATTTT	CASSRDYQPQHF
14	TRBJ1-1	-	TRBV12-3/TRBV12-4	TRBD1	TGTGCCAGCAGTCCGCAGACAGGGGGCACTGAAGCTTTCTTT	CASSPQTGGTEAFF
15	TRBJ1-1	many	TRBV7-9	TRBD1	TGTGCCAGCAGCTTTGACAGGGGATGGAACACTGAAGCTTTCTTT	CASSFDRGWNTEAFF
16	TRBJ2-7	few	TRBV15	TRBD1	TGTGCCACCAGCAGAGATGGTGGGACAGGGGCCTACGAGCAGTACTTC	CATSRDGGTGAYEQYF
13	TRBJ2-6	few	TRBV7-9	-	TGTGCCAGCACCTTTTTGGGGGCCAACGTCCTGACTTTC	CASTFLGANVLTF
15	TRBJ2-7	many	TRBV7-8	-	TGTGCCAGCAGCCGGGACAAAAGGGTAATCTACGAGCAGTACTTC	CASSRDKRVIYEQYF
14	TRBJ1-2	many	TRBV2	-	TGTGCCAGCAGTGCCGAGGGGGGTAACTATGGCTACACCTTC	CASSAEGGNYGYTF